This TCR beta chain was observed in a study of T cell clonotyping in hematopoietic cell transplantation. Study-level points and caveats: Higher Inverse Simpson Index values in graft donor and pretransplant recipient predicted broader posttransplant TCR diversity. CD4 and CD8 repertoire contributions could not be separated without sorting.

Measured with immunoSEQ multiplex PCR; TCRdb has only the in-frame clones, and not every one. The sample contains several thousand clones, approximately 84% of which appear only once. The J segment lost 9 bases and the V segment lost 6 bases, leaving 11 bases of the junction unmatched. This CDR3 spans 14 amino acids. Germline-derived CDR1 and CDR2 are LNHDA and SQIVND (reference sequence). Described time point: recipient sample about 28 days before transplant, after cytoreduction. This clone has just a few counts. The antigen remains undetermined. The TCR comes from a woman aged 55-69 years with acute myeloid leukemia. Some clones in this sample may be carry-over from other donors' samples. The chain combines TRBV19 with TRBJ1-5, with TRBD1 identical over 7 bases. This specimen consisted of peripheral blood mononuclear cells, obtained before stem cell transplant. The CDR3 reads CASRTDRVPMPQHF. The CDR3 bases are TGTGCCAGTAGAACCGACAGGGTACCGATGCCCCAGCATTTT.